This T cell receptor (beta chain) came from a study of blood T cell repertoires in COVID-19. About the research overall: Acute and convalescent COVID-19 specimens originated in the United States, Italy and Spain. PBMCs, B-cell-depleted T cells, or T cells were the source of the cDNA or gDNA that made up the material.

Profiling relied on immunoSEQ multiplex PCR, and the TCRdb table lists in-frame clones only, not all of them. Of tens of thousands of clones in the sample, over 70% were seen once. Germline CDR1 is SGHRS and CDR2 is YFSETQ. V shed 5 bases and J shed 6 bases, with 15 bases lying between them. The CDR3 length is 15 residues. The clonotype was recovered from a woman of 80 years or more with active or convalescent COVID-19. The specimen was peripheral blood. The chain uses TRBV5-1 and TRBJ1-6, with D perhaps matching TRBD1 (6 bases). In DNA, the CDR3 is TGCGCCAGCAGAACTGGGGGCCGTGGTAATTCACCCCTCCACTTT. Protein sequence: CASRTGGRGNSPLHF.